This T cell receptor beta chain was observed in a study of blood T cell repertoires in COVID-19. Study background: Sites across the United States, Italy and Spain contributed samples from acute and convalescent COVID-19. Sources were T cells, B-cell-depleted T cells, or PBMCs; the material itself was cDNA or gDNA.

The authors' processing: Quantification of nucleated cells was approximated via reference gene primer amplification. Using immunoSEQ multiplex PCR, the repertoire was profiled, and TCRdb retains in-frame clones only, with some absent. V and J calls plus clone size are reproduced from that table; the DNA served to infer D and trimming. The table has 19,000 or so clones, 70% to 90% seen once. Unmatched junction bases numbered 14, after V lost 5 bases and J lost 4 bases. This CDR3 region has 16 residues. The germline V gene encodes CDR1 SEHNR and CDR2 FQNEAQ (reference sequence). This chain joins TRBV7-9 and TRBJ2-7, with 7 bases lining up with TRBD1. This sequence originates from a man aged 70-80 years with acute or convalescent COVID-19. What was sequenced was peripheral blood. The DNA for the CDR3 is TGTGCCAGCAGCCTCTTAGAAGGGGGCGCGAGGTACGAGCAGTACTTC. Amino acids: CASSLLEGGARYEQYF.